This T cell receptor beta chain derives from a study of human CD8 memory T cell subsets (dated by TCRdb to 2018 to 2021). The study in broad terms: To assess clonal relationships, the TCRbeta repertoires of stem-like (TSTEM), progenitor exhausted-like (TPEX) and effector memory CD8+ T cell subsets were compared. TCRbeta repertoires were obtained from six or seven donors, each contributing TSTEM, TPEX and effector memory subsets. Broad study findings and their caveats: Similarly high normalized Shannon-Wiener diversity was shown by TSTEM and TPEX subsets, whereas comparatively lower diversity was seen in effector memory subsets. Both stem-like subsets shared clonotypes with effector memory cells, but TSTEM and TPEX repertoires overlapped minimally, suggesting distinct antigen spectra. Based on Chao1 estimates, TSTEM subsets appeared to have greater repertoire diversity than TPEX subsets, which could potentially reflect a broader range of specificities. Only TCRbeta chains were sequenced, and repertoire comparisons rested on a handful of donors tested with paired t-tests and Bonferroni correction.

Points on this clonotype: Its antigen remains unidentified.

There are 14 amino acids in the CDR3, from cysteine to phenylalanine inclusive. There is no recorded DNA. Density gradient separation was used to isolate peripheral blood mononuclear cells from buffy coats of healthy donors. The study enriched total CD8+ T cells through negative magnetic separation using EasySep or MojoSort CD8+ T cell isolation kits. For each subset, total RNA was extracted using an RNeasy Mini Kit from duplicate vials of some 140,000 sorted CD8+ T cells. PBMCs were used either fresh or after cryopreservation in fetal bovine serum containing roughly 10% DMSO. Fluorescence-activated cell sorting on a FACSAria III was used to sort CD8+ T cell subsets to purity. A Human TCR Profiling Kit was used to prepare UMI-labeled 5' RACE TCRbeta libraries. Every TCRbeta library was prepared in parallel with an identical number of PCR cycles. The original methods were these. The number of functional CDR3beta clonotypes in each TCRbeta library ranged from roughly 2,900 to 20,000. MIGEC 1.2.9 was used for UMI extraction and consensus assembly, with at least three reads per UMI being required. In-frame CDR3beta repertoires were extracted with MiXCR 3.0.3. Diversity metrics were computed in VDJtools 1.2.1 after downsampling each sample to 42,000 randomly selected UMIs. For the top 3,000 clones of each sample pair, the repertoire overlap metrics D, R and F2 were calculated in VDJtools. TCRdb reprocessed the reads and provides one entry for every CDR3 protein sequence; no DNA is given. TCRdb, rather than the study authors, made the V and J calls. The table for this sample shows 6,500 to 10,000 distinct CDR3 sequences. Around 25% of the sample is taken by the ten largest.

The material sequenced was CD8+ T cells from PBMCs. The sequence links TRBV12-3 or TRBV12-4 to TRBJ2-3; TCRdb's D call, TRBD1, is unchecked because there is no DNA. The sequence was collected from a human donor in good health. The CDR3 region: CASSQGLGRDTQYF.